These 14 T cell receptor beta chains came from one sample sequenced in a study of CD8 T cells in ankylosing spondylitis. MiXCR, applied by TCRdb to the 5' RACE reads, yields one record per CDR3 protein. The sample yields 150,000 or so distinct CDR3 sequences, 9.8% seen once. What was sequenced was blood, either unsorted or a sorted T cell fraction (not recorded which). The receptors were sampled from a female donor with ankylosing spondylitis or in good health (not recorded which).

The table lists this clonotype with a few counts. The chain couples TRBV25-1 to TRBJ1-5; no definite D call. CDR1 is MGHDK and CDR2 is SYGVNS in the germline V gene. With 5 bases removed from V and 7 bases from J, the gap between germline ends came to 12 bases. CDR3 length equals 13 residues. DNA of the CDR3: TGTGCCAGCAGTTCCTATTCGGGACAGCCCCAGCATTTT. It encodes CASSSYSGQPQHF.

A few counts support this clonotype. V usage is TRBV12-3 or TRBV12-4 and J usage is TRBJ2-3; the match to TRBD1 covers 7 bases. The CDR3 loop spans 17 amino acids. V shed 1 base, J shed 4 bases, and the junction held 11 bases outside the gene matches. The CDR3 DNA follows: TGTGCCAGCAGTTTAGAGTTTGGCCAGGGGGACCCAGATACGCAGTATTTT. Translated, it gives CASSLEFGQGDPDTQYF.

The chain is built from TRBV9 and TRBJ2-1, with 11 bases that match TRBD1. Germline loops: CDR1 SGDLS, CDR2 YYNGEE. V shed 3 bases, J shed 7 bases, and the junction held 6 bases outside the gene matches. The CDR3 loop spans 15 amino acids. The chain's CDR3 is CASSAGQGGENEQFF. The CDR3 region has the DNA TGTGCCAGCAGCGCGGGACAGGGGGGGGAAAATGAGCAGTTCTTC. The variable domain in full, with the rest retrieved from reference TRBV9 and TRBJ2-1, is DSGVTQTPKHLITATGQRVTLRCSPRSGDLSVYWYQQSLDQGLQFLIQYYNGEERAKGNILERFSAQQFPDLHSELNLSSLELGDSALYFCASSAGQGGENEQFFGPGTRLTVL.

V gene TRBV27 combines with J gene TRBJ2-7; the match to TRBD1 covers 9 bases. Germline CDR1 is MNHEY and CDR2 is SMNVEV (reference sequence). Trimming at V came to 4 bases and at J to 2 bases, leaving 12 bases not matched to a gene. The CDR3 has 17 amino acids. CDR3 sequence: CASSSGTGSLPTYEQYF. The CDR3 coding sequence is TGTGCCAGCAGTTCAGGGACAGGGAGTCTACCCACCTACGAGCAGTACTTC.

This clonotype was detected a few times. The chain joins TRBV19 to TRBJ1-3; D is unresolved. V dropped 7 bases and J dropped 0 bases, with 16 bases sitting between them. In germline, CDR1 is LNHDA, CDR2 SQIVND (reference sequence). The CDR3 runs 16 residues. CDR3 residues: CASTPPGGGSGNTIYF. The CDR3 DNA reads as TGTGCCAGTACCCCCCCGGGCGGCGGCTCTGGAAACACCATATATTTT.

This clonotype showed up many times. V usage is TRBV15 and J usage is TRBJ2-1; 14 bases align to TRBD2. The germline V gene encodes CDR1 LNHNV and CDR2 YYDKDF (reference sequence). V shed 0 bases, J shed 5 bases, and the junction held 3 bases outside the gene matches. This CDR3 has 17 residues. The CDR3 protein is CATSRDQTSGRDNEQFF. For the CDR3, the DNA is TGTGCCACCAGCAGAGATCAGACTAGCGGGAGGGACAATGAGCAGTTCTTC. The full variable domain, with the rest looked up from reference TRBV15 and TRBJ2-1, is DAMVIQNPRYQVTQFGKPVTLSCSQTLNHNVMYWYQQKSSQAPKLLFHYYDKDFNNEADTPDNFQSRRPNTSFCFLDIRSPGLGDTAMYLCATSRDQTSGRDNEQFFGPGTRLTVL.

This clonotype was counted at least ten times. This rearrangement joins TRBV14 to TRBJ2-7; 10 positions agree with TRBD2. CDR3 length equals 16 residues. Germline-derived CDR1 and CDR2 are SGHDN and FVKESK. V dropped 2 bases and J dropped 5; count of bases not matched to a gene: 9. The CDR3 is CASSQLPSGSLDEQYF. CDR3 DNA: TGTGCCAGCAGCCAACTACCTAGCGGGAGTCTCGACGAGCAGTACTTC.

In its sample, this clonotype was seen many times. The V gene is TRBV29-1, the J gene TRBJ1-2; 11 nucleotides agree with TRBD1. J lost 4 bases, V lost 7 bases, and 11 bases had no gene match. Germline V lookup: CDR1 SQVTM, CDR2 ANQGSEA. There are 15 residues in the CDR3. CDR3 sequence (DNA): TGCAGCGCTCAAATTGGACAGGGGGCTGGCTATGGCTACACCTTC. The encoded protein is CSAQIGQGAGYGYTF.

This clonotype was recorded at least ten times. The rearrangement links TRBV5-1 to TRBJ1-1, with TRBD1 matching 7 bases. Germline trimming cut 0 bases from V and 2 bases from J; bases unmatched to any gene: 7. Germline V gene data show CDR1 as SGHRS and CDR2 as YFSETQ. The CDR3 extends over 16 amino acids. This chain's CDR3 is CASSLARGGPNTEAFF. CDR3 in DNA: TGCGCCAGCAGCTTGGCCAGGGGGGGTCCTAACACTGAAGCTTTCTTT.

This clonotype was observed a few times. The chain carries TRBV24-1 and TRBJ2-1; 10 bases match TRBD2. The trim removed 5 bases at V and 0 bases at J, leaving 12 bases unmatched. The CDR3 length is 19 residues. Germline CDR1 is KGHDR and CDR2 is SFDVKD. The CDR3 DNA reads as TGTGCCACCAGTGGGACTAGCGGTCGGGGGGGAAGCTCCTACAATGAGCAGTTCTTC. Protein: CATSGTSGRGGSSYNEQFF.

This clonotype was recorded a few times. The chain is built from TRBV5-6 and TRBJ2-1; perhaps TRBD2 as D (6 bases). In germline, CDR1 is SGHDT, CDR2 YYEEEE. The CDR3 has 12 residues. V lost 4 bases and J lost 9, with 11 bases in between. The CDR3 sequence: CASSTGLAEQFF. The DNA of the CDR3 is TGTGCCAGCAGCACGGGACTCGCTGAGCAGTTCTTC.

The chain combines TRBV30 with TRBJ2-1; no clear D. The CDR3 is 15 residues long. V lost 1 base to trimming and J lost 2 bases, with 12 bases between them. Germline-derived CDR1 and CDR2 are GTSNPN and SVGIG (reference sequence). CDR3 nucleotides: TGTGCCTGGAGTGATAGGAATCGACCCTACAATGAGCAGTTCTTC. It specifies CAWSDRNRPYNEQFF.

This clonotype was seen ten or more times. This chain connects TRBV6-2 or TRBV6-3 to TRBJ2-4; TRBD1 is a possible D gene (5 bases). Germline values: CDR1 MNHEY, CDR2 SVGEGT. The V end was cut by 0 bases, the J end by 0 bases, with 21 bases between. The CDR3 spans 20 residues. CDR3 in amino acids: CASSYSKAVWDGQAKNIQYF. The CDR3 bases are TGTGCCAGCAGTTACTCGAAGGCGGTTTGGGATGGACAAGCCAAAAACATTCAGTACTTC.

With respect to this clonotype: Since a much larger clone is just one base distant, this may be a read error. This chain links TRBV24-1 with TRBJ2-2; 8 nucleotides match TRBD1. This CDR3 is 13 amino acids long. From germline, CDR1 is KGHDR and CDR2 SFDVKD. The CDR3 loop is CGTSETGDGELFF. CDR3 nucleotides: TGTGGCACCAGTGAGACAGGGGACGGGGAGCTGTTTTTT.